These T cell receptor beta chains were read from a single sample in a study of blood T cell repertoires in COVID-19. This table comes from immunoSEQ multiplex PCR, and its TCRdb copy is limited to in-frame clones, with some not included. The sample has 130,000 to 150,000 clones, around 84% seen once. What was sequenced was peripheral blood. Receptor source: a human donor in a cohort sampled during active COVID-19. Both conserved end residues are part of each CDR3. Fields, in order: V gene, clone size, J gene, D gene, CDR3 DNA, CDR3 protein. D genes are given only for firm matches. Clone sizes are given selectively: once, few, many, or a class where the clone is expanded.

>TRBV3-1/TRBV3-2|-|TRBJ1-5|-
TGTGCCAGCAGCCAAGTAGCTGGTGGACAGCCCCAGCATTTT
CASSQVAGGQPQHF
>TRBV6-5|-|TRBJ1-2|TRBD1
TGTGCCAGCAGTTTTTCGGGGGACAGCTATGGCTACACCTTC
CASSFSGDSYGYTF
>TRBV6-2/TRBV6-3|once|TRBJ1-2|-
TGTGCCAGCAGTTCTGGCAGATGGGGCTACACCTTC
CASSSGRWGYTF
>TRBV6-5|-|TRBJ2-1|-
TGTGCCAGCACTCCACTCGGGGTCCGGGATTTTGAGCAGTTCTTC
CASTPLGVRDFEQFF
>TRBV7-2|once|TRBJ2-5|TRBD2
TGTGCCAGCAGCCGCCAGTGGCGGGGGGGCGGAAGCGAAGAGACCCAGTACTTC
CASSRQWRGGGSEETQYF
>TRBV7-9|-|TRBJ2-7|-
TGTGCCAGCAGCTTAAGGCAGGATAATTACGAGCAGTACTTC
CASSLRQDNYEQYF
>TRBV18|-|TRBJ1-4|-
TGTGCCAGCTCACAACGGGGTCTAAGGGAAAAACTGTTTTTT
CASSQRGLREKLFF
>TRBV3-1/TRBV3-2|-|TRBJ2-1|-
TGTGCCAGCAGCCAAGATGTAGTCCATGAGCAGTTCTTC
CASSQDVVHEQFF
>TRBV5-4|once|TRBJ2-2|TRBD1
TGTGCCAGCAGCTTGGCGGGACAGGGGGCGACCGGGGAGCTGTTTTTT
CASSLAGQGATGELFF
>TRBV7-6|medium-sized|TRBJ2-1|TRBD2
TGTGCCAGCAGCTATTGGGGGAGCGGGGGGCCCCTAAATGAGCAGTTCTTC
CASSYWGSGGPLNEQFF
>TRBV18|-|TRBJ1-2|TRBD1
TGTGCCAGCTCACTGACAGGGGAGGTGGTCTATGGCTACACCTTC
CASSLTGEVVYGYTF
>TRBV5-4|-|TRBJ2-5|TRBD1
TGTGCCAGCAGCAAATCGACAGGGGGGGGTGAGACCCAGTACTTC
CASSKSTGGGETQYF
>TRBV5-1|-|TRBJ1-1|TRBD1
TGCGCCAGCAGCGGGGGACAGATTTTGAACACTGAAGCTTTCTTT
CASSGGQILNTEAFF
>TRBV4-1|few|TRBJ1-5|TRBD1
TGCGCCAGCAGCCAAGATAAGGGACAGGGCAATCAGCCCCAGCATTTT
CASSQDKGQGNQPQHF
>TRBV5-4|-|TRBJ2-7|TRBD1
TGTGCCAGCAGCCCGGACAGGGGGAGGTACGAGCAGTACTTC
CASSPDRGRYEQYF
>TRBV6-1|-|TRBJ2-7|-
TGTGCCAGCAGTGAAGGGCCAAGCTCCTACGAGCAGTACTTC
CASSEGPSSYEQYF
>TRBV5-1|once|TRBJ1-1|-
TGCGCCAGCAGCCCAGAGACAGGTGAAGCTTTCTTT
CASSPETGEAFF
>TRBV11-2|-|TRBJ2-3|TRBD1
TGTGCCAGCGGCAGGGGGCACACAGATACGCAGTATTTT
CASGRGHTDTQYF
>TRBV29-1|-|TRBJ1-2|TRBD1
TGCAGCGTTGAACCCCGCCGACAGGGAAAGTGGGACAATGGCTACACCTTC
CSVEPRRQGKWDNGYTF
>TRBV4-3|-|TRBJ2-2|TRBD1
TGCGCCAGCAGCCAAGAGGGGACAGCAGCGAACACCGGGGAGCTGTTTTTT
CASSQEGTAANTGELFF
>TRBV7-8|-|TRBJ2-6|TRBD2
TGTGCCAGCAGCTTAGGGGGAGGGCGCGGACCCTCTGGGGCCAACGTCCTGACTTTC
CASSLGGGRGPSGANVLTF
>TRBV5-6|-|TRBJ1-1|-
TGTGCCAGCAGCTTCACAGGGCCAAACACTGAAGCTTTCTTT
CASSFTGPNTEAFF
>TRBV4-1|-|TRBJ2-1|TRBD2
TGCGCCAGCAGCCAGACTAGCGGGGGCCGTAGCTCCTACAATGAGCAGTTCTTC
CASSQTSGGRSSYNEQFF
>TRBV2|-|TRBJ1-2|-
TGTGCCAGCAGTGATATGCGGGGGGGGCGCGGCTACACCTTC
CASSDMRGGRGYTF
>TRBV30|-|TRBJ1-5|-
TGTGCCTGGAGTGTAGGAGGGAATAGCAATCAGCCCCAGCATTTT
CAWSVGGNSNQPQHF
>TRBV6-5|-|TRBJ2-7|TRBD1
TGTGCCAGCAGGAGGACAGGGGAACCCTACGAGCAGTACTTC
CASRRTGEPYEQYF
>TRBV5-1|-|TRBJ1-5|-
TGCGCCAGCAGCCTAACAGACAGTGTGAATCAGCCCCAGCATTTT
CASSLTDSVNQPQHF
>TRBV30|few|TRBJ1-5|TRBD1
TGTGCCTGGAGCCCTGACAGGGACAATCAGCCCCAGCATTTT
CAWSPDRDNQPQHF
>TRBV7-8|-|TRBJ2-1|TRBD2
TGTGCCAGCAGCTTAGACCCCGCTAGCGGGGGGCCCGCCAGGTCCTACAATGAGCAGTTCTTC
CASSLDPASGGPARSYNEQFF
>TRBV7-2|once|TRBJ2-5|TRBD1
TGTGCCAGCAGCCCGGACAGGGGCCAAGAGACCCAGTACTTC
CASSPDRGQETQYF
>TRBV7-3|-|TRBJ2-5|-
TGTGCCAGCAGCTTGCAACTAGCAGATGAGACCCAGTACTTC
CASSLQLADETQYF
>TRBV27|once|TRBJ2-1|TRBD2
TGTGCCAGCAGGGGCGGGACTAGCGGCGCGGGGGAGCAGTTCTTC
CASRGGTSGAGEQFF
>TRBV28|-|TRBJ2-2|-
TGTGCCAGCAGTTTAGGTCGGGTTGGCACCGGGGAGCTGTTTTTT
CASSLGRVGTGELFF
>TRBV10-3|-|TRBJ1-2|TRBD1
TGTGCCATCAGTGACCCCGGGACAGGGGGCATCTATGGCTACACCTTC
CAISDPGTGGIYGYTF
>TRBV12-3/TRBV12-4|-|TRBJ1-2|-
TGTGCCAGCAGGGGGGGGCGGAGTGGCTACACCTTC
CASRGGRSGYTF
>TRBV28|medium-sized|TRBJ1-2|-
TGTGCCAGCAGGCGAGGAGGTCACTATGGCTACACCTTC
CASRRGGHYGYTF
>TRBV4-3|-|TRBJ2-1|-
TGCGCCAGCAGCCAAGATGGGCTCCGACCCTACAATGAGCAGTTCTTC
CASSQDGLRPYNEQFF
>TRBV14|-|TRBJ1-2|-
TGTGCCAGCAGCCAAAACCCCGGGAGCTATGGCTACACCTTC
CASSQNPGSYGYTF
>TRBV6-6|-|TRBJ2-1|-
TGTGCCAGCAGTTACTCGAGTGACAGGCGCGGCAATGAGCAGTTCTTC
CASSYSSDRRGNEQFF
>TRBV7-2|-|TRBJ1-2|-
TGTGCCAGCAGCTTAGCGCTCGGGGAAGTAGGCTATGGCTACACCTTC
CASSLALGEVGYGYTF
>TRBV23-1|-|TRBJ2-7|-
TGCGCCAGCACTTCAATCCTGGGCAGGGGTCACGAGCAGTACTTC
CASTSILGRGHEQYF
>TRBV4-1|-|TRBJ2-1|-
TGCGCCAGCAGCCAAGATCTAGCCCCGTCGCCTGGGCGCAATGAGCAGTTCTTC
CASSQDLAPSPGRNEQFF
>TRBV15|-|TRBJ2-7|-
TGTGCCACCAGCAGAGATCGGCCGGGATCTAGCGAGCAGTACTTC
CATSRDRPGSSEQYF
>TRBV6-5|once|TRBJ1-1|TRBD1
TGTGCCAGCAGTTACCCCGGACAGGGGAACACTGAAGCTTTCTTT
CASSYPGQGNTEAFF
>TRBV18|-|TRBJ1-4|TRBD1
TGTGCCAGCTCACCAGGGACAGCCGCTTCTAATGAAAAACTGTTTTTT
CASSPGTAASNEKLFF
>TRBV5-4|-|TRBJ2-7|-
TGTGCCAGCAGCCCATCGGGACTGCAGAACTACGAGCAGTACTTC
CASSPSGLQNYEQYF
>TRBV5-1|-|TRBJ2-7|TRBD1
TGCGCCAGCAGCTTTAGGGGGCGTCGGGACGAGCAGTACTTC
CASSFRGRRDEQYF
>TRBV6-2/TRBV6-3|once|TRBJ2-2|-
TGTGCCAGCAGTTACTCTTTGGCAAAGCGGCTGTTTTTT
CASSYSLAKRLFF